This TCR beta chain was identified during a study of T cells in Graves' hyperthyroidism and ophthalmopathy. Study-level results: Separation of ophthalmopathy from stable hyperthyroidism was achieved by a 13 V-J model.

Amplification of TCR beta CDR3 regions used RNA as the template. During a first-round RT-PCR of the TCR CDR3, the HTBI primer set was used. TCRdb re-called the multiplex PCR reads through MiXCR, storing one row per CDR3 protein. Of approximately 530,000 distinct CDR3 sequences listed, 20% were seen once; the top ten hold roughly 50%. There are many counts of this clonotype. Its specificity is unknown. There are 15 residues in the CDR3. V was shortened by 7 bases and J by 0 bases, with 13 bases between the two germline ends. The V gene's germline CDR1 is PRHDT and CDR2 FYEKMQ (reference sequence). The rearrangement joins TRBV13 to TRBJ1-3; D remains unclear. The sequenced sample was blood. This sequence originates from a man aged 40-49 years with Graves' ophthalmopathy. DNA for the CDR3: TGTGCCAGCACCCTCTGGAGGGACTCTGGAAACACCATATATTTT. Translating gives CASTLWRDSGNTIYF.